The 11 T cell receptor beta chains listed next were all sequenced from one sample in a study of Graves' ophthalmopathy and Graves' hyperthyroidism. The study amplified TCR beta CDR3 regions using RNA transcripts. After a first-round RT-PCR with HTBI primers, a second-round multiplex PCR was run. MiXCR, applied by TCRdb to the multiplex PCR reads, yields one record per CDR3 protein. The table has around 660,000 distinct CDR3 sequences, over 40% seen once. The sequencing sample was made of peripheral blood. These receptors were collected from an adult man with Graves' ophthalmopathy.

J is TRBJ1-4 and V is TRBV19; D is uncertain. V was cut by 3 bases and J by 13 bases, with 12 bases left in between. Germline V gives CDR1 LNHDA, CDR2 SQIVND (reference sequence). The CDR3 loop spans 12 amino acids. In DNA, the CDR3 is TGTGCCAGTAGTATCCCGCGGGGTCGACTGTTTTTT. It yields the protein CASSIPRGRLFF.

This clonotype was detected only a few times. CDR3 sequence: CASSPPRQNPSLSYEQYF. DNA of the CDR3: TGTGCCAGCAGTCCCCCTCGACAGAACCCCTCGCTCTCCTACGAGCAGTACTTC. The V gene is TRBV6-6, the J gene TRBJ2-7; D might be TRBD1 (5 bases). V gave up 5 bases and J gave up 0 bases, with 23 bases separating them. Looked up from germline, CDR1 is MNHNY and CDR2 is SVGAGI (reference sequence). The CDR3 has 18 residues.

As regards this clonotype: One end of the junction fails to match germline, which may point to a read error. This chain uses TRBV29-1 with TRBJ2-6; D tentatively reads TRBD1 or TRBD2 (6 bases each). This CDR3 has 12 residues. CDR1 and CDR2 (germline): SQVTM, ANQGSEA. The CDR3 DNA reads TGCAGCGTTGATCCGGGGGCCAACGTCCTTACTTTC. Residues: CSVDPGANVLTF.

This clonotype was observed once. V is TRBV2 and J is TRBJ2-7, with 7 bases fitting TRBD2. The tail of the sequence fits TRBJ2-1 better, so the J call may be wrong. The germline V gene has CDR1 SNHLY and CDR2 FYNNEI. This CDR3 has 14 amino acids. In DNA, the CDR3 is TGTGCCAGCAGTGGACTAGCTATCTACAATGAGCAGTTCTTC. Protein product: CASSGLAIYNEQFF.

The chain is built from TRBV7-2 and TRBJ2-5; 8 positions match TRBD1. V shed 4 bases and J 9 bases; nucleotides not matched to a gene: 7. There are 13 residues in the CDR3. Looked up from germline, CDR1 is SGHTA and CDR2 is FQGNSA. The DNA of the CDR3 is TGTGCCAGCAGCTCACGGACAGGGCAGCCCCAGTACTTC. It is translated as CASSSRTGQPQYF.

The gene calls are TRBV15 and TRBJ2-5; TRBD2 is a possible D gene (7 bases). Germline loops: CDR1 LNHNV, CDR2 YYDKDF (reference sequence). Trimming removed 3 bases at V and 6 bases at J, with 17 bases between. There are 15 residues in the CDR3. The CDR3: CATSSQDRGGQTQYF. Written as DNA, the CDR3 is TGTGCCACCAGCAGCCAAGATAGGGGGGGGCAGACCCAGTACTTC.

The sample holds a few counts of this clonotype. This rearrangement joins TRBV12-3 or TRBV12-4 to TRBJ2-7; 10 bases are a match to TRBD1. The V gene end was trimmed by 2 bases and the J gene end by 6 bases; junction bases not matched to a gene: 7. The CDR3 contains 15 residues. The CDR3 loop is CASSLFGTGDTEQYF. DNA of the CDR3: TGTGCCAGCAGTTTATTTGGGACAGGGGATACCGAGCAGTACTTC.

This clonotype showed up many times. The chain has TRBV6-6 and TRBJ1-5; the D is unclear. Germline V gene lookup returns CDR1 MNHNY and CDR2 SVGAGI (reference sequence). The CDR3 length is 14 residues. V was shortened by 8 bases and J by 6 bases, with 17 bases between the two germline ends. CDR3 coding DNA: TGTGCCAGCGCAGAACCTCCGGTAGGTCAGCCCCAGCATTTT. Translated, it gives CASAEPPVGQPQHF.

There are many counts of this clonotype. The V and J genes are TRBV7-9 and TRBJ1-5; 7 nucleotides match TRBD1. Looked up from germline, CDR1 is SEHNR and CDR2 is FQNEAQ (reference sequence). With 5 bases clipped from V and 5 bases from J, the junction kept 15 bases outside the gene matches. The CDR3 totals 17 residues. The chain's CDR3 is CASSLRQGSGSDQPQHF. CDR3 bases: TGTGCCAGCAGCCTAAGACAGGGCTCGGGTTCGGATCAGCCCCAGCATTTT.

The table lists this clonotype with a few counts. J is TRBJ2-7 and V is TRBV4-1; D gene ambiguous. Germline CDR1 and CDR2: MGHRA and YSYEKL. The length of the CDR3 is 14 residues. V lost 0 bases and J lost 6, with 12 bases in between. DNA of the CDR3: TGCGCCAGCAGCCAAGATGTCTTCTTCCCCGAGCAGTACTTC. Translation: CASSQDVFFPEQYF.

This clonotype was counted many times. CDR3 loop: CSARAGTVYGYTF. Here the CDR3 DNA reads TGCAGTGCTAGGGCGGGGACAGTCTATGGCTACACCTTC. The J gene is TRBJ1-2, the V gene TRBV20-1, with 7 bases that match TRBD1. J lost 4 bases, V lost 3 bases, and 5 bases had no gene match. Germline V gene lookup returns CDR1 DFQATT and CDR2 SNEGSKA (reference sequence). This CDR3 has 13 amino acids.